This TCR beta chain was profiled in a study of shared clonotypes between healthy human individuals. Naive CD8 cells comprised CD45RO-negative, CCR7-positively selected cells, excluding terminally differentiated effector memory CD45RA+ cells. Recent vaccinations or acute infections were absent in the healthy HIV-negative adult donors. Adult Caucasians living in Nashville, Tennessee made up all of the donors. The authors' processing: Without quality scores, immunoSEQ junctional reads could not be filtered like full-length reads. The repertoire was sequenced with immunoSEQ multiplex PCR; TCRdb's copy has only in-frame clones and lacks some. The V and J calls and clone size come from that table; D and trimming were worked out from the DNA. The table has more than 2 million clones, approximately 95% seen once; the top ten hold about 1.1%. Overall study results and limits: Among donors, the sharing of clonotypes was expected to be influenced by sequencing depth.

About this clone: Its antigen is not known.

The sequencing sample was made of naive CD8+ T cells sorted from blood. This TCR was sampled from a man between 18 and 29 years old in good health.

This CDR3 reads CASSYLNSNQPQHF. CDR3 in DNA: TGTGCCAGCAGTTACTTGAATAGCAATCAGCCCCAGCATTTT. The chain uses TRBV6-5 and TRBJ1-5; D remains ambiguous. There are 14 residues in the CDR3. Trimming pared 1 base from V and 0 bases from J, leaving 4 bases between. In germline, CDR1 is MNHEY, CDR2 SVGAGI.